The 26 T cell receptor beta chains below come from one sample, sequenced in a study of identical twins. TCRdb re-called the 5' RACE reads through MiXCR, storing one row per CDR3 protein. The profile covers some 200,000 distinct CDR3 sequences, with about 7.5% appearing a single time and roughly 2% taken by the ten largest. These sequences were also reported in another study, on yellow fever vaccine responses in identical twins.

Sequencing used memory (CD45RO+) T cells sorted from blood. Receptor source: a woman younger than 35 in good health.

This rearrangement joins TRBV11-2 to TRBJ2-1; 11 bases agree with TRBD2. The CDR3 is 15 amino acids. Germline lookup yields CDR1 SGHAT and CDR2 FQNNGV. Losses at the gene ends were 5 bases for V and 10 bases for J; bases not matched to a gene: 10. The CDR3 is CASSPGTSGFGEQFF. CDR3 coding DNA: TGTGCCAGCAGCCCCGGGACTAGCGGCTTTGGGGAGCAGTTCTTC.

This clonotype appeared many times. The gene calls are TRBV12-3 or TRBV12-4 and TRBJ2-3, with a tentative D call TRBD2 (5 bases). V was pared by 6 bases and J by 3 bases, with 10 bases between. CDR3 size: 13 residues. The CDR3 sequence: CASRTPGTDTQYF. CDR3 coding DNA: TGTGCCAGCAGGACCCCGGGGACAGATACGCAGTATTTT.

This clonotype was observed many times. The chain links TRBV12-3 or TRBV12-4 to TRBJ2-7; 7 nucleotides match TRBD2. After removal of 1 base from V and 3 bases from J, the junction contained 0 bases not matched to a gene. The CDR3 loop spans 13 amino acids. The CDR3 DNA reads as TGTGCCAGCAGTTTAGGCGGGAGCTACGAGCAGTACTTC. This translates into CASSLGGSYEQYF.

The sample holds a few counts of this clonotype. The chain has TRBV2 and TRBJ2-5; D uncertain. The CDR3 totals 13 residues. Germline CDR1 and CDR2: SNHLY and FYNNEI. Trimming cost V 7 bases and J 0 bases, with 9 bases left between them. CDR3 nucleotide sequence: TGTGCCAGCAAAGACTTGAACCAAGAGACCCAGTACTTC. Its translation: CASKDLNQETQYF. The whole variable domain, remainder taken from reference TRBV2 and TRBJ2-5, is EPEVTQTPSHQVTQMGQEVILRCVPISNHLYFYWYRQILGQKVEFLVSFYNNEISEKSEIFDDQFSVERPDGSNFTLKIRSTKLEDSAMYFCASKDLNQETQYFGPGTRLLVL.

As DNA, the CDR3 is TGCGCCAGCAGCTCCGGATTGGAGAACACTGAAGCTTTCTTT. Translated, it gives CASSSGLENTEAFF. The V gene is TRBV5-1, the J gene TRBJ1-1; D is ambiguous. Germline values: CDR1 SGHRS, CDR2 YFSETQ. This CDR3 spans 14 amino acids. The V end was cut by 3 bases, the J end by 1 base, with 10 bases between.

The rearrangement uses TRBV11-2 and TRBJ2-1, with D possibly being TRBD2 (5 bases). Per the germline V gene, CDR1 is SGHAT and CDR2 is FQNNGV. V was shortened by 5 bases and J by 0 bases, with 17 bases between the two germline ends. The CDR3 length is 17 residues. CDR3 in amino acids: CASSRDRERLSYNEQFF. In DNA, the CDR3 is TGTGCCAGCAGCCGAGACCGGGAACGACTCTCCTACAATGAGCAGTTCTTC.

There are a few counts of this clonotype. A much larger clonotype is one base distant, so this may be a read error. V and J are TRBV24-1 and TRBJ2-7, with D unresolved. This CDR3 region has 11 residues. V shed 2 bases and J shed 2 bases, with 0 bases lying between them. CDR1 KGHDR and CDR2 SFDVKD come from the germline V gene. The CDR3 region is CATSDSYEQYF. The DNA for the CDR3 is TGTGCCACCAGTGATTCCTACGAGCAGTACTTC.

The chain couples TRBV7-8 to TRBJ1-3; D unresolved. In germline, CDR1 is SGHVS, CDR2 FQNEAQ. V gave up 4 bases and J gave up 0 bases, with 7 bases separating them. The length of the CDR3 is 14 residues. CDR3 bases: TGTGCCAGCAGCTGGTCGGACTCTGGAAACACCATATATTTT. Translation gives CASSWSDSGNTIYF.

This clonotype has just a few counts. V is TRBV11-2 and J is TRBJ2-7, with D perhaps given as TRBD1 or TRBD2 (5 bases each). V was pared by 1 base and J by 3 bases, with 10 bases between. The CDR3 has 14 amino acids. Germline V gene lookup returns CDR1 SGHAT and CDR2 FQNNGV. CDR3 in amino acids: CASSLGWGNYEQYF. In nucleotides, the CDR3 is TGTGCCAGCAGCTTAGGTTGGGGGAACTACGAGCAGTACTTC.

This clonotype was seen a few times. This sequence joins TRBV5-5 and TRBJ1-5; possible D gene TRBD1, 5 bases. The V gene lost 4 bases and the J gene lost 10 bases, with 18 bases spanning the gap. The CDR3 length is 14 residues. The V gene's germline CDR1 is SGHKS and CDR2 YYEKEE (reference sequence). The CDR3 protein is CASSASGGEGPQHF. The CDR3 region has the DNA TGTGCCAGCAGCGCCTCGGGGGGGGAAGGCCCCCAGCATTTT.

This clonotype was seen a few times. V usage is TRBV20-1 and J usage is TRBJ1-2, with D uncertain. The V gene lost 6 bases and the J gene lost 8 bases, with 13 bases spanning the gap. Germline CDR1 and CDR2: DFQATT and SNEGSKA (reference sequence). This CDR3 comprises 11 residues. For the CDR3, the DNA is TGCAGTGCCTGGGGATCCCCAGGCTACACCTTC. It specifies CSAWGSPGYTF.

Comments on this clonotype: It may be a read error: a sequence one base away is much more abundant. The chain couples TRBV7-2 to TRBJ2-5, with 9 bases aligning to TRBD2. This CDR3 spans 16 amino acids. CDR1 is SGHTA, CDR2 FQGNSA, per germline. CDR3 residues: CASSRRLSGSNKTPYF. The CDR3 DNA reads as TGTGCCAGCAGCCGCAGACTTAGCGGGAGCAACAAGACCCCGTACTTC. Full variable domain (missing parts from reference TRBV7-2 and TRBJ2-5): GAGVSQSPSNKVTEKGKDVELRCDPISGHTALYWYRQSLGQGLEFLIYFQGNSAPDKSGLPSDRFSAERTGGSVSTLTIQRTQQEDSAVYLCASSRRLSGSNKTPYFGPGTRLLVL.

This clonotype is judged medium-sized. This chain connects TRBV4-2 to TRBJ2-3; 12 bases are a match to TRBD2. The CDR3 has 19 residues. J gave up 0 bases and V 0 bases, and 7 bases lay outside the gene matches. From germline, CDR1 is LGHNA and CDR2 YNFKEQ. CDR3 in DNA: TGTGCCAGCAGCCAAGATTTGACTAGCGGGGGTTCTAGCACAGATACGCAGTATTTT. Protein product: CASSQDLTSGGSSTDTQYF.

This clonotype was detected ten times or more. The chain joins TRBV15 to TRBJ2-2; D gene uncertain. The germline V and J ends were trimmed by 0 bases and 4 bases, with 6 bases remaining between them. The CDR3 spans 14 residues. CDR1 is LNHNV, CDR2 YYDKDF, per germline (reference sequence). This CDR3 reads CATSRDGFTGELFF. As DNA, the CDR3 is TGTGCCACCAGCAGAGATGGGTTCACCGGGGAGCTGTTTTTT.

The rearrangement uses TRBV11-2 and TRBJ2-5; D is uncertain. Trimming took 1 base from V and 5 from J, leaving 8 bases between them. CDR3 length: 13 residues. Germline CDR1 and CDR2: SGHAT and FQNNGV. Here the CDR3 reads CASSLVNLETQYF. The CDR3 DNA is TGTGCCAGCAGCTTAGTCAACTTGGAGACCCAGTACTTC.

Many counts were recorded for this clonotype. This chain uses TRBV24-1 with TRBJ2-1; 7 positions match TRBD2. The CDR3 sequence is 17 residues long. Germline trimming cut 3 bases from V and 7 bases from J; bases unmatched to any gene: 14. The germline gives CDR1 KGHDR, CDR2 SFDVKD. In DNA, the CDR3 is TGTGCCACCAGTGATCATATGACCGGGACTACCTCGAATGAGCAGTTCTTC. This codes for CATSDHMTGTTSNEQFF.

The V call is TRBV29-1, the J call TRBJ2-3, with 9 positions matching TRBD2. The CDR3 loop spans 15 amino acids. Per germline, CDR1 SQVTM and CDR2 ANQGSEA. Trimming took 8 bases from V and 5 from J; bases not matched to a gene: 14. In nucleotides, the CDR3 is TGCAGCTCGTCCTGGGGCGGGGGGGAAATAGATACGCAGTATTTT. Translation: CSSSWGGGEIDTQYF.

This clonotype was recorded a few times. The chain employs TRBV5-1 and TRBJ1-2; possible D gene TRBD1, 6 bases. In germline, CDR1 is SGHRS, CDR2 YFSETQ. V was trimmed by 3 bases and J by 0 bases, leaving 15 bases between them. The CDR3 covers 16 residues. This chain's CDR3 is CASSWGQGTSNYGYTF. The CDR3 DNA reads TGCGCCAGCAGCTGGGGCCAGGGGACCTCTAACTATGGCTACACCTTC. The whole variable domain, remainder taken from reference TRBV5-1 and TRBJ1-2, is KAGVTQTPRYLIKTRGQQVTLSCSPISGHRSVSWYQQTPGQGLQFLFEYFSETQRNKGNFPGRFSGRQFSNSRSEMNVSTLELGDSALYLCASSWGQGTSNYGYTFGSGTRLTVV.

This clonotype came up a few times. The chain is built from TRBV6-2 or TRBV6-3 and TRBJ2-2; no definite D call. Germline CDR1 and CDR2: MNHEY and SVGEGT. The CDR3 loop spans 18 amino acids. V was cut by 1 base and J by 1 base, with 16 bases left in between. The CDR3 loop reads CASSYYLGRTQNTGELFF. In DNA, the CDR3 is TGTGCCAGCAGTTACTATCTGGGCAGGACCCAGAACACCGGGGAGCTGTTTTTT.

This clonotype has a handful of counts. The rearrangement uses TRBV9 and TRBJ2-7; 7 bases are a match to TRBD2. The CDR3 is 14 residues long. Trimming at V came to 2 bases and at J to 5 bases, leaving 7 bases not matched to a gene. Per the germline V gene, CDR1 is SGDLS and CDR2 is YYNGEE. As DNA, the CDR3 is TGTGCCAGCAGCGTGGGGGGAGGGTTCCACGAGCAGTACTTC. Its translation is CASSVGGGFHEQYF.

This clonotype has only a few counts. J is TRBJ2-5 and V is TRBV28; D is possibly TRBD2 (5 bases). The CDR3 loop spans 12 amino acids. Trimming cost V 3 bases and J 5 bases, with 7 bases left between them. Germline loops: CDR1 MDHEN, CDR2 SYDVKM. CDR3 DNA sequence: TGTGCCAGCAGTTTGAGGGTCGAGACCCAGTACTTC. As protein: CASSLRVETQYF.

This sequence joins TRBV30 and TRBJ2-7; D tentatively fits TRBD1 or TRBD2 (6 bases each). The CDR3 contains 12 residues. The V and J ends lost 0 bases and 6 bases respectively, with 9 bases between them. Germline V lookup: CDR1 GTSNPN, CDR2 SVGIG (reference sequence). The CDR3 reads CAWSVGGGEQYF. The CDR3 DNA reads TGTGCCTGGAGTGTAGGAGGGGGCGAGCAGTACTTC.

The chain joins TRBV27 to TRBJ1-6; D is undetermined. Trimming took off 1 base at V and 8 bases at J, with 12 bases between the two ends. Germline values: CDR1 MNHEY, CDR2 SMNVEV (reference sequence). This CDR3 contains 15 residues. The CDR3 DNA follows: TGTGCCAGCAGTTTATTTAGATTGGCCTATTCACCCCTCCACTTT. It encodes CASSLFRLAYSPLHF.

J is TRBJ1-4 and V is TRBV20-1; D not resolved. The CDR3 is 15 residues long. CDR1 is DFQATT, CDR2 SNEGSKA, per germline (reference sequence). The V and J ends lost 0 bases and 3 bases respectively, with 11 bases between them. The CDR3 loop reads CSARDSGSANEKLFF. CDR3 bases: TGCAGTGCTAGAGATTCCGGTTCGGCTAATGAAAAACTGTTTTTT.

This clonotype has a handful of counts. V is TRBV2 and J is TRBJ2-7; 8 positions match TRBD1. The CDR3 extends over 14 amino acids. The V gene end was trimmed by 7 bases and the J gene end by 2 bases; junction bases not matched to a gene: 7. Germline V gene data show CDR1 as SNHLY and CDR2 as FYNNEI. CDR3 loop: CASNFGQGPYEQYF. The CDR3 DNA sequence: TGTGCCAGCAACTTCGGACAGGGACCCTACGAGCAGTACTTC.

There are many counts of this clonotype. This chain uses TRBV5-1 with TRBJ1-5; 7 bases map to TRBD1. The ends lost 2 bases at V and 4 bases at J; junction bases unmatched: 6. The germline CDR1 and CDR2 sequences are SGHRS and YFSETQ. CDR3 length equals 15 residues. The CDR3 region has the DNA TGCGCCAGCAGCTTAGGGACAGCGCCTAATCAGCCCCAGCATTTT. Amino acid sequence: CASSLGTAPNQPQHF.